Listed here is a single T cell receptor (beta chain). TCRdb keeps only in-frame clones here, not all; method: immunoSEQ multiplex PCR. Among tens of thousands of clones listed, roughly 84% were seen once. These data originate in a study of control samples from healthy donors and cancer patients. CDR1 is SGHDN and CDR2 is FVKESK in the germline V gene. CDR3 size: 14 residues. V was shortened by 7 bases and J by 0 bases, with 12 bases between the two germline ends. The sequenced material came from PBMCs. This rearrangement joins TRBV14 to TRBJ1-1; no clear D. The sequence was obtained from a man between 65 and 80 years old with lung cancer. The CDR3 DNA reads TGTGCCAGCACCCGACTGACGGTGAACACTGAAGCTTTCTTT. This codes for CASTRLTVNTEAFF.